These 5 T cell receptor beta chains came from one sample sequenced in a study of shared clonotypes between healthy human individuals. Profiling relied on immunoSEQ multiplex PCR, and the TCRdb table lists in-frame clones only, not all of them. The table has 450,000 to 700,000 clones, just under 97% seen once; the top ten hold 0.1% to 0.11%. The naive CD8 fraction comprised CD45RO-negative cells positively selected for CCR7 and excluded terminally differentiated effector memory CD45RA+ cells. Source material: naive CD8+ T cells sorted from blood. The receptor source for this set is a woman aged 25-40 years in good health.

The CDR3, as DNA: TGTGCCAGCAGCGTAGTGGGACAGGAATCCTACGAGCAGTACTTC. As protein: CASSVVGQESYEQYF. The V gene is TRBV9, the J gene TRBJ2-7; 8 nucleotides align to TRBD1. The CDR3 runs 15 residues. Germline CDR1 is SGDLS and CDR2 is YYNGEE. V lost 0 bases, J lost 1 base, and 3 bases stayed unmatched.

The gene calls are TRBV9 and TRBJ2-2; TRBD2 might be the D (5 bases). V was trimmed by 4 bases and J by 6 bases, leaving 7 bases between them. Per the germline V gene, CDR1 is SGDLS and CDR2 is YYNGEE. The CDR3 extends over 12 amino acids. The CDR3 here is CASSLRAGELFF. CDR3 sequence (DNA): TGTGCCAGCAGCTTGAGGGCCGGGGAGCTGTTTTTT.

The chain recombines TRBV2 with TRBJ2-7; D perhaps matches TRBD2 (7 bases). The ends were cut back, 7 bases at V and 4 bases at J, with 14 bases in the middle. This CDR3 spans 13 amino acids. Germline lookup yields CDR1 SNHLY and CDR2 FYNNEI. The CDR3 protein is CASNTGRGYEQYF. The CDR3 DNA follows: TGTGCCAGCAATACAGGGCGGGGGTACGAGCAGTACTTC.

In DNA form, the CDR3 reads TGTGCCAGCAGCTCGACGGGACAGAACTACGAGCAGTACTTC. Amino acids: CASSSTGQNYEQYF. V gene TRBV7-2 combines with J gene TRBJ2-7, with 7 bases lining up with TRBD1. The V and J ends lost 4 bases and 3 bases, in that order; junction bases with no gene match: 6. This CDR3 spans 14 amino acids. Looked up from germline, CDR1 is SGHTA and CDR2 is FQGNSA.

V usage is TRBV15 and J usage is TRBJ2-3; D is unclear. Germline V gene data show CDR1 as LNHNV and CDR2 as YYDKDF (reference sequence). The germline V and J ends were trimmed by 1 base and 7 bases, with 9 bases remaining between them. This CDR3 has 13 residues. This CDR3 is CATSRVEMNTQYF. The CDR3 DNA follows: TGTGCCACCAGCAGAGTGGAGATGAATACGCAGTATTTT.